Following are 2 T cell receptor beta chains from one sample sequenced in a study of T-cell reconstitution after alpha-beta-depleted transplantation in children. Unique molecular identifiers were built into the TCRbeta library. TCRdb passed the PCR reads through MiXCR, listing each CDR3 protein once. The table has 200,000 to 250,000 distinct CDR3 sequences, 8.2% seen once. The sample was PBMCs, mostly from graft donor cells, taken 180 days after TCRalphabeta/CD19-depleted stem cell transplant. These receptors all stem from a male patient younger than 18 who had a stem cell transplant for acute lymphoblastic leukemia, so the T cells may come from the graft donor.

This clonotype has ten or more counts. V usage is TRBV12-3 or TRBV12-4 and J usage is TRBJ2-7, with D tentatively TRBD2 (5 bases). The CDR3 runs 16 residues. V was cut by 2 bases and J by 0 bases, with 14 bases left in between. The CDR3 nucleotides read TGTGCCAGCAGTTTAAAAGTGCGGACTGTCTCCTACGAGCAGTACTTC. Translated: CASSLKVRTVSYEQYF.

In its sample, this clonotype was seen many times. The chain employs TRBV3-1 and TRBJ2-2; D gene ambiguous. The CDR3 is made up of 15 amino acids. Germline V gene lookup returns CDR1 LGHDT and CDR2 YNNKEL (reference sequence). Deletions cut 1 base from V and 5 bases from J, with 11 bases between. CDR3: CASSQVGFSTGELFF. The DNA of the CDR3 is TGTGCCAGCAGCCAAGTAGGTTTCTCAACCGGGGAGCTGTTTTTT. The full variable domain, completed using reference TRBV3-1 and TRBJ2-2, is DTAVSQTPKYLVTQMGNDKSIKCEQNLGHDTMYWYKQDSKKFLKIMFSYNNKELIINETVPNRFSPKSPDKAHLNLHINSLELGDSAVYFCASSQVGFSTGELFFGEGSRLTVL.